This T cell receptor (beta chain) was observed in a study of follicular helper T cells after annual influenza vaccination. Findings of the study overall: ICOS-CD38- cTfh most often held earlier Day 7 ICOS+CD38+ clones.

The V gene's germline CDR1 is SGHRS and CDR2 YFSETQ. The germline V and J ends were trimmed by 3 bases and 4 bases, with 15 bases remaining between them. The CDR3 spans 15 residues. This clone was counted a single time. The antigen remains undetermined. Method: immunoSEQ multiplex PCR; TCRdb's copy keeps in-frame clones and lacks some. The sample has about 15,000 clones, about 81% seen once; the top ten hold 1.3%. Time point noted: 2014-2015 season, 7 days after vaccination. This specimen consisted of CXCR5+ CD38- circulating T follicular helper cells from blood, obtained 7 days after influenza vaccination. Sample subset: circulating Tfh, non-naive CD4+CXCR5+PD-1+ (ICOS+CD38+ or ICOS-CD38-). This chain links TRBV5-1 with TRBJ2-3, with a possible D match to TRBD1 (5 bases). This receptor was taken from an adult who received the influenza vaccine. The CDR3 reads CASSSGAIRADTQYF. DNA of the CDR3: TGCGCCAGCAGCTCTGGGGCCATTCGGGCAGATACGCAGTATTTT.